A selection of T cell receptor beta chains follows, all from one sample in a study of shared clonotypes between healthy human individuals. Using immunoSEQ multiplex PCR, the repertoire was profiled, and TCRdb retains in-frame clones only, with some absent. The sample holds about 690,000 clones, about 90% seen once. Sample: memory CD8+ T cells from PBMCs. All receptors derive from a man aged 18 to 35 in good health. Some clones in this sample may be carry-over from other donors' samples. The CDR3 runs from the conserved cysteine through the conserved F or W. The D gene is left open where the match is weak. The size entry is marked missing in some rows and otherwise reads once, few, many or a size class.

D	V	J	size	CDR3	DNA
NA	TRBV7-9	TRBJ1-2	NA	CASSPRRANYGYTF	TGTGCCAGCAGCCCCCGGAGGGCTAACTATGGCTACACCTTC
NA	TRBV7-7	TRBJ2-3	NA	CASSLHPRSTDTQYF	TGTGCCAGCAGCCTCCACCCCCGGTCCACAGATACGCAGTATTTT
NA	TRBV7-9	TRBJ1-4	NA	CASSVLHDEKLFF	TGTGCCAGCAGTGTTCTCCACGATGAAAAACTGTTTTTT
TRBD1	TRBV15	TRBJ2-7	NA	CATSRDNRGAYEQYF	TGTGCCACCAGCAGAGATAACAGGGGGGCCTACGAGCAGTACTTC
NA	TRBV10-2	TRBJ2-7	NA	CASSGPTYEQYF	TGCGCCAGCAGTGGGCCGACCTACGAGCAGTACTTC
TRBD2	TRBV4-1	TRBJ2-5	NA	CASSQDPGLAPETQYF	TGCGCCAGCAGCCAGGATCCGGGACTAGCCCCAGAGACCCAGTACTTC
NA	TRBV7-3	TRBJ1-1	NA	CASSPFRLGVGTDTEAFF	TGTGCCAGCAGCCCCTTTCGGTTAGGGGTCGGGACGGACACTGAAGCTTTCTTT
TRBD1	TRBV2	TRBJ2-1	NA	CASRTGQGPNEQFF	TGTGCCAGCAGGACCGGACAGGGCCCTAATGAGCAGTTCTTC
TRBD2	TRBV5-1	TRBJ2-7	NA	CASSLGDYYEQYF	TGCGCCAGCAGCTTGGGGGACTACTACGAGCAGTACTTC
NA	TRBV28	TRBJ2-3	NA	CASSPSVTDTQYF	TGTGCCAGCAGTCCCTCCGTGACAGATACGCAGTATTTT
NA	TRBV27	TRBJ1-3	NA	CASSLYDPGTHSGNTIYF	TGTGCCAGCAGTTTATACGATCCCGGGACTCACTCTGGAAACACCATATATTTT
TRBD1	TRBV2	TRBJ2-5	NA	CASSTGQGQETQYF	TGTGCCAGCAGTACAGGACAGGGCCAGGAGACCCAGTACTTC
NA	TRBV6-1	TRBJ1-4	NA	CASSERQRIATNEKLFF	TGTGCCAGCAGTGAAAGACAGAGGATCGCAACTAATGAAAAACTGTTTTTT
NA	TRBV5-1	TRBJ2-7	NA	CASSLRRDSYEQYF	TGCGCCAGCAGCCTAAGACGGGACTCCTACGAGCAGTACTTC
NA	TRBV7-9	TRBJ2-7	NA	CASSLYTGYEQYF	TGTGCCAGCAGCTTATATACAGGTTACGAGCAGTACTTC
NA	TRBV10-1	TRBJ1-6	NA	CASSDTINSPLHF	TGCGCCAGCAGTGACACGATCAATTCACCCCTCCACTTT
NA	TRBV5-6	TRBJ2-2	NA	CASSLGLRGLTGELFF	TGTGCCAGCAGCTTGGGTTTGCGGGGGCTCACCGGGGAGCTGTTTTTT
NA	TRBV5-5	TRBJ1-2	NA	CASSLERASNYGYTF	TGTGCCAGCAGCTTGGAAAGAGCAAGTAACTATGGCTACACCTTC
NA	TRBV15	TRBJ2-5	NA	CATSTSGVQETQYF	TGTGCCACCAGCACCAGCGGCGTCCAAGAGACCCAGTACTTC
NA	TRBV27	TRBJ2-7	NA	CAIRDTGSYEQYF	TGTGCCATACGGGACACGGGCTCCTACGAGCAGTACTTC
TRBD1	TRBV7-9	TRBJ1-5	once	CASSSGQRHQPQHF	TGTGCCAGCAGCTCGGGACAGAGGCATCAGCCCCAGCATTTT
NA	TRBV25-1	TRBJ2-6	NA	CASSIPGPPSGANVLTF	TGTGCCAGCAGTATTCCGGGACCGCCATCTGGGGCCAACGTCCTGACTTTC
NA	TRBV4-1	TRBJ1-5	NA	CASSEAPPERAGQPQHF	TGCGCCAGCAGCGAAGCTCCCCCTGAGAGGGCTGGTCAGCCCCAGCATTTT
TRBD1	TRBV27	TRBJ1-1	few	CASSRGQGASSDTEAFF	TGTGCCAGCAGCAGAGGACAGGGGGCATCAAGCGACACTGAAGCTTTCTTT
NA	TRBV6-5	TRBJ1-1	NA	CASSPGKNTEAFF	TGTGCCAGCAGTCCTGGAAAAAACACTGAAGCTTTCTTT
NA	TRBV15	TRBJ1-1	NA	CATSPRTDREAFF	TGTGCCACCAGCCCTCGGACGGACAGAGAAGCTTTCTTT
NA	TRBV28	TRBJ1-1	NA	CASSTNRETNTEAFF	TGTGCCAGCAGTACCAACAGGGAGACGAACACTGAAGCTTTCTTT